The 6 T cell receptor beta chains below were found in one sample sequenced in a study of neurological immune-mediated disorders. TCRdb re-called the 5' RACE reads with MiXCR, one entry per CDR3 protein. The table shows 66,000 or so distinct CDR3 sequences, with around 5.2% occurring only once. Sequenced input: PBMCs. Every receptor here comes from a woman in her thirties with multiple sclerosis.

This clonotype came up many times. J is TRBJ1-6 and V is TRBV12-5; tentatively, D is TRBD1 (6 bases). This CDR3 has 16 residues. V dropped 5 bases and J dropped 6 bases, with 17 bases sitting between them. Germline CDR1 is LGHNT and CDR2 is FRNRAP. The CDR3 here is CASGAARDRTNSPLHF. CDR3 in DNA: TGTGCTAGTGGTGCCGCCCGAGACAGGACTAATTCACCCCTCCACTTT. Based on the CDR3 plus reference TRBV12-5 and TRBJ1-6, the full variable domain is DARVTQTPRHKVTEMGQEVTMRCQPILGHNTVFWYRQTMMQGLELLAYFRNRAPLDDSGMPKDRFSAEMPDATLATLKIQPSEPRDSAVYFCASGAARDRTNSPLHFGNGTRLTVT.

This clonotype was observed a few times. The rearrangement links TRBV5-1 to TRBJ1-3; 7 bases are shared with TRBD1. This CDR3 contains 15 residues. Losses at the gene ends were 4 bases for V and 4 bases for J; bases not matched to a gene: 8. Germline V gives CDR1 SGHRS, CDR2 YFSETQ. The CDR3 DNA follows: TGCGCCAGCAGCAAGCAGACAGGGAACGGAAACACCATATATTTT. This codes for CASSKQTGNGNTIYF.

The sample holds many counts of this clonotype. This sequence joins TRBV5-1 and TRBJ2-5; D is possibly TRBD2 (7 bases). Per the germline V gene, CDR1 is SGHRS and CDR2 is YFSETQ. V dropped 2 bases and J dropped 5 bases, with 19 bases sitting between them. The CDR3 contains 16 residues. This chain's CDR3 is CASSLSVGGGWETQYF. CDR3 DNA: TGCGCCAGCAGCTTAAGTGTTGGCGGGGGCTGGGAGACCCAGTACTTC.

In this sample, this clonotype turned up many times. The rearrangement links TRBV20-1 to TRBJ2-5; a possible D gene is TRBD2 (6 bases). CDR3 length equals 13 residues. Germline V CDR1 and CDR2: DFQATT, SNEGSKA (reference sequence). The V gene lost 6 bases and the J gene lost 4 bases, with 15 bases spanning the gap. DNA for the CDR3: TGCAGTGCCCCCTCGGGGGAATTAGAGACCCAGTACTTC. Encoded protein: CSAPSGELETQYF.

The chain recombines TRBV7-9 with TRBJ2-1; 7 bases fit TRBD2. Looked up from germline, CDR1 is SEHNR and CDR2 is FQNEAQ (reference sequence). This CDR3 contains 14 residues. The V segment lost 5 bases and the J segment 4 bases; nucleotides outside the gene matches: 5. The CDR3 reads CASSTGGIYNEQFF. Here the CDR3 DNA reads TGTGCCAGCAGCACGGGGGGAATTTACAATGAGCAGTTCTTC.

The chain links TRBV7-2 to TRBJ2-1, with 13 nucleotides matching TRBD2. The CDR3 length is 17 residues. With V trimmed by 4 bases and J by 8 bases, 11 bases remained unmatched. The germline CDR1 and CDR2 sequences are SGHTA and FQGNSA. This CDR3 is CASSWGLAGSKIYEQFF. The CDR3 DNA follows: TGTGCCAGCAGCTGGGGACTAGCGGGGAGCAAAATTTATGAGCAGTTCTTC.